The sequence of this T cell receptor (beta chain) was determined in a study of blood T cell repertoires in COVID-19 (dated by TCRdb to the early 2020s). About the full investigation: Samples covering the acute and convalescent phases of COVID-19 were provided by collaborators in the United States, Italy and Spain. The material from the prospective study consisted of cDNA or gDNA derived from T cells, B-cell-depleted T cells, or PBMCs. The repertoires were released in a freely available public database intended as a resource for research on the immune response to SARS-CoV-2. HLA class I and class II types, where available, came from metadata supplied by the sample provider rather than from assay-based typing. Samples came from the ongoing ImmuneRACE study (first 160 participants) plus 1,254 subjects from 6 global collaborators. Deeply sampled blood TCRbeta repertoires from subjects exposed to, actively infected with, or recovered from COVID-19 were included in the dataset. Sample metadata almost always included a de-identified subject ID, COVID-19 status, age in years and sex.

Comments on this clone: Its antigen has not been determined. Base-call qualities are not available, and no considerably larger clone is one nucleotide away.

TCRbeta CDR3 regions were amplified from genomic DNA by means of the immunoSEQ Assay, a bias-controlled multiplex PCR. The authors' pipeline ran thus. Nucleated cell counts per sample were estimated from amplification of reference gene primers within the assay. To quantify the absolute abundance of each unique TCRbeta CDR3 rearrangement, sequence reads were collapsed and filtered. Productive Simpson clonality was computed per sample as the square root of Simpson's diversity index over productive rearrangements. TCRdb took this table from immuneACCESS and kept in-frame rearrangements with V and J called. Such tables lack part of the clones; where checked against another copy, unresolved V genes explain under half of the gap, and the rest is unexplained. V and J calls and clone size come straight from that table; D and trimming were deduced from the DNA. This sample holds tens of thousands of clones; roughly 87% were observed only once. The top ten constitute approximately 7.9% of the sample.

V is cut back by 0 bases and J by 8 bases, with 5 bases in the junction unmatched. CDR3 length: 16 amino acids, cysteine to phenylalanine. This entry keeps only the CDR3 DNA: 48 bases, framed from base 1. Via the germline V gene, CDR1 is SGDLS and CDR2 YYNGEE. In Seattle, one collaborating source enrolled patients while the infection was active and tracked those patients longitudinally over the course of disease. The collaborating institutions used their own protocols to collect whole blood in K2EDTA tubes. Collaborator samples were shipped for TCRbeta analysis as frozen whole blood, isolated PBMCs, or DNA extracted from either sample type. Broader findings and caveats from the paper: The amount of clinical and demographic metadata varied by source and participant and was provided uncurated.

The chain links TRBV9 with TRBJ2-2; the central 12 bases match TRBD2. The origin of this receptor is a man in his 60s with COVID-19, enrolled during active disease. Sequenced input: peripheral blood. The CDR3 reads CASSVGQTSGRGELFF. The sequenced DNA is TGTGCCAGCAGCGTAGGTCAGACTAGCGGGAGAGGGGAGCTGTTTTTT.